These 9 T cell receptor beta chains originate from one sample sequenced in a study of identical twins. TCRdb redid the calling of the 5' RACE reads with MiXCR, one entry per CDR3 protein. The table lists over 600,000 distinct CDR3 sequences, over 20% of them singletons. The same data also went into a second study, on T cells expressing NK-cell markers.

Sequencing used PBMCs. These receptors came from a woman aged 18-30 years in good health.

This clonotype occurred a few times. The V gene is TRBV12-3 or TRBV12-4, the J gene TRBJ1-6; D is unclear. The length of the CDR3 is 13 residues. The ends were cut back, 8 bases at V and 3 bases at J, with 8 bases in the middle. The CDR3 is CASLADYNSPLHF. As DNA, the CDR3 is TGTGCCAGCCTTGCGGACTATAATTCACCCCTCCACTTT.

This clonotype was recorded a few times. The gene calls are TRBV28 and TRBJ2-1; 9 bases align to TRBD2. Trimming cost V 5 bases and J 6 bases; bases outside gene matches: 8. Germline CDR1 reads MDHEN; CDR2 reads SYDVKM. This CDR3 is 15 amino acids long. CDR3 loop: CASSLLAGIGNEQFF. In DNA form, the CDR3 reads TGTGCCAGCAGTCTTCTAGCGGGAATAGGCAATGAGCAGTTCTTC.

This clonotype has just a few counts. The rearrangement links TRBV12-3 or TRBV12-4 to TRBJ1-5, with D possibly being TRBD1 (6 bases). There are 16 residues in the CDR3. Trimming took off 4 bases at V and 4 bases at J, with 17 bases between the two ends. In DNA, the CDR3 is TGTGCCAGCAGTTCATCGAGACAGGCGCCTAATCAGCCCCAGCATTTT. It encodes CASSSSRQAPNQPQHF.

CDR3 coding DNA: TGTGCCAGCAGTCTTGAGCGGGGGGGCCAGGAGACCCAGTACTTC. It is translated as CASSLERGGQETQYF. The chain employs TRBV2 and TRBJ2-5; 10 nucleotides match TRBD2. J lost 5 bases, V lost 5 bases, and 8 bases had no gene match. CDR3 size: 15 residues. From germline, CDR1 is SNHLY and CDR2 FYNNEI.

The V gene is TRBV5-1, the J gene TRBJ2-2; tentatively, D is TRBD2 (7 bases). Trimming cost V 2 bases and J 5 bases, with 13 bases left between them. Germline CDR1 and CDR2: SGHRS and YFSETQ. CDR3 length: 15 amino acids. The CDR3 spells CASSFFRGATGELFF. The CDR3 DNA reads as TGCGCCAGCAGCTTTTTTCGGGGGGCAACCGGGGAGCTGTTTTTT.

V gene TRBV6-5 combines with J gene TRBJ2-3; 10 bases are shared with TRBD2. Germline values: CDR1 MNHEY, CDR2 SVGAGI. The CDR3 consists of 18 residues. V shed 0 bases and J 2 bases; nucleotides not matched to a gene: 8. The CDR3 protein is CASSYSTSGTPLTDTQYF. The CDR3 DNA reads TGTGCCAGCAGTTACTCTACTAGCGGGACGCCGCTCACAGATACGCAGTATTTT.

V gene TRBV20-1 combines with J gene TRBJ2-1; 8 nucleotides agree with TRBD2. Germline V gene data show CDR1 as DFQATT and CDR2 as SNEGSKA (reference sequence). This CDR3 has 16 amino acids. Trimming at V came to 7 bases and at J to 1 base, leaving 12 bases not matched to a gene. CDR3: CSVLTGGTSSYNEQFF. As DNA, the CDR3 is TGCAGTGTACTGACGGGAGGGACGTCATCCTACAATGAGCAGTTCTTC.

The chain couples TRBV20-1 to TRBJ2-3; 14 positions match TRBD2. The junction had 5 bases not matched to a gene; V was cut back by 6 bases and J by 0 bases. The CDR3 loop spans 16 amino acids. Per the germline V gene, CDR1 is DFQATT and CDR2 is SNEGSKA (reference sequence). CDR3 residues: CSATGLAGASTDTQYF. CDR3 sequence (DNA): TGCAGTGCCACGGGACTAGCGGGAGCTAGCACAGATACGCAGTATTTT.

This CDR3 reads CSATRGSMGELFF. The CDR3, as DNA: TGCAGTGCTACCCGGGGCTCTATGGGGGAGCTGTTTTTT. The chain couples TRBV20-1 to TRBJ2-2, with D perhaps TRBD1 or TRBD2 (5 bases each). V was cut by 4 bases and J by 8 bases, with 14 bases left in between. CDR1 is DFQATT, CDR2 SNEGSKA, per germline (reference sequence). The CDR3 extends over 13 amino acids.